This TCR beta chain originates from a study of Graves' ophthalmopathy and Graves' hyperthyroidism. Study-wide results and limits: Using 13 signatures, a model distinguished ophthalmopathy from stable hyperthyroidism, reaching about 85% sensitivity and approximately 80% specificity.

This clonotype came up many times. Its cognate antigen is unknown. A follow-up of 18 months without ophthalmopathy meant that hyperthyroidism was stable. Aged 18 to 65, hyperthyroidism patients had new diagnoses of under 2 months' duration. Other autoimmune diseases, uncontrolled infections, pregnancy or lactation excluded patients from enrollment. The V gene's germline CDR1 is LNHNV and CDR2 YYDKDF (reference sequence). This CDR3 region has 14 residues. The V segment lost 7 bases and the J segment 4 bases; nucleotides outside the gene matches: 5. The TCR beta CDR3 regions underwent amplification from RNA transcripts. HTBI primers were employed in first-round RT-PCR, then a second-round multiplex PCR followed. TCRdb called the multiplex PCR reads again in MiXCR, with one record for every CDR3 protein. Of fewer than 650,000 distinct CDR3 sequences listed, about 20% are singletons.

Sequencing was performed on peripheral blood. This TCR was sampled from a woman aged 18-30 years with stable Graves' hyperthyroidism. Some clones in this sample may be carry-over from other donors' samples. The genes are TRBV15 and TRBJ1-3; TRBD1 matches at 9 bases. The CDR3 sequence: CATTGTGFGNTIYF. CDR3 DNA sequence: TGTGCCACCACCGGGACAGGGTTCGGAAACACCATATATTTT.